What follows describes a single T cell receptor beta chain. V was trimmed by 2 bases and J by 5 bases, leaving 12 bases between them. CDR1 and CDR2 (germline): MDHEN, SYDVKM. The CDR3 has 14 residues. In the authors' methods: Reference gene primer amplification in the assay estimated nucleated cell counts. TCRdb's table, derived via immunoSEQ multiplex PCR, lists solely in-frame clones and lacks some. The V and J calls and the clone size are those of that table, but D and trimming were determined from the DNA. The sample yields fewer than 200,000 clones, roughly 93% seen once. This entry belongs to a study of blood T cell repertoires in COVID-19. Study as a whole: Samples came from the United States, Italy and Spain, spanning acute and convalescent COVID-19. T cells, B-cell-depleted T cells, or PBMCs provided the cDNA or gDNA that served as material.

Material: peripheral blood. The V and J genes are TRBV28 and TRBJ2-5, with D perhaps TRBD2 (6 bases). This TCR was sampled from a woman between 45 and 65 years old with acute or convalescent COVID-19. CDR3: CASSLSGGRETQYF. Here the CDR3 DNA reads TGTGCCAGCAGTTTAAGTGGAGGGCGGGAGACCCAGTACTTC.